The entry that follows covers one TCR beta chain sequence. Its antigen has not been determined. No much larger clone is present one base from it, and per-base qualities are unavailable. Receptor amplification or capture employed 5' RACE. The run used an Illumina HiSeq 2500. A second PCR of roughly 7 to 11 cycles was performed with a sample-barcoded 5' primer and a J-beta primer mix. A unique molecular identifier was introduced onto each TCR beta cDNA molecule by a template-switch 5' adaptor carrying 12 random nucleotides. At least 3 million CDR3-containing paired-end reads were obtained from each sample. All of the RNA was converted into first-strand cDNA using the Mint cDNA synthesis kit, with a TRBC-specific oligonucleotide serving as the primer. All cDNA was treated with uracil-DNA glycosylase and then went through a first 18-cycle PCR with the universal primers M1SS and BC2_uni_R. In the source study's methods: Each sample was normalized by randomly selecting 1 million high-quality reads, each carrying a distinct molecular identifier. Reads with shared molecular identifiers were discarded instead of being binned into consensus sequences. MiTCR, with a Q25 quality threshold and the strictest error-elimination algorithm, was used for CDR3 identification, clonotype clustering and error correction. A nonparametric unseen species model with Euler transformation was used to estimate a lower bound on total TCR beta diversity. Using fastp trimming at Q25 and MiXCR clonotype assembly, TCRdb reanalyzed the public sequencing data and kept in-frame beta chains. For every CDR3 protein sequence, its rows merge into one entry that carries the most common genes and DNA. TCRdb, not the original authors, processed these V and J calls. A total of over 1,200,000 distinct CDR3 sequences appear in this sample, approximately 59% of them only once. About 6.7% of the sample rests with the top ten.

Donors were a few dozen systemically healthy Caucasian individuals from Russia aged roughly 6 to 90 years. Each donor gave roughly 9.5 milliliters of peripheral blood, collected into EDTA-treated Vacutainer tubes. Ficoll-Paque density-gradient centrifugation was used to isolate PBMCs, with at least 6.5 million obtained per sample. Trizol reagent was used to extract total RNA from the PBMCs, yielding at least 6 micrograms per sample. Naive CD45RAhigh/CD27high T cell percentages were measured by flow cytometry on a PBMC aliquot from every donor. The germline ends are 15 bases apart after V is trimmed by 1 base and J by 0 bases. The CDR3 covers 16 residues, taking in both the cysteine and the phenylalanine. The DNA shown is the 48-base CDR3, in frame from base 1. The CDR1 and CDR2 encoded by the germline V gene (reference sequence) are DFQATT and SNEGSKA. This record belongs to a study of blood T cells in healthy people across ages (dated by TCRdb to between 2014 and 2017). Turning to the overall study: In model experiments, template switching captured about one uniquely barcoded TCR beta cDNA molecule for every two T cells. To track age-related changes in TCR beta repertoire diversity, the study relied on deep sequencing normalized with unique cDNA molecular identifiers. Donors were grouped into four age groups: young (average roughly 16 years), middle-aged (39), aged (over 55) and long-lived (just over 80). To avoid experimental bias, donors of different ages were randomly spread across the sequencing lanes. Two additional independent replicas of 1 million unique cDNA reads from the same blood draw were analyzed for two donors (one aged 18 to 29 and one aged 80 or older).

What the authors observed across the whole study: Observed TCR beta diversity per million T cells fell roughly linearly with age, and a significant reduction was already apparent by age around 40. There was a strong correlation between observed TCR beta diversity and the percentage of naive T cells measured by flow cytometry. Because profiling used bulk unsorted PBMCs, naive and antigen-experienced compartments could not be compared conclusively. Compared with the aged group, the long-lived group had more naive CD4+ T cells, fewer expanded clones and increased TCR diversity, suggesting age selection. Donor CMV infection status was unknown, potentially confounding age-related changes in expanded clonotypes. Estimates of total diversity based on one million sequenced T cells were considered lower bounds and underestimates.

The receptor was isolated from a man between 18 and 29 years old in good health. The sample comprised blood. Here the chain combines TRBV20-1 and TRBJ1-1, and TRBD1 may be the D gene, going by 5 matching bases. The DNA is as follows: TGCAGTGCTAGAGCACTCCCGAGACAGCTGAACACTGAAGCTTTCTTT. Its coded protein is CSARALPRQLNTEAFF.